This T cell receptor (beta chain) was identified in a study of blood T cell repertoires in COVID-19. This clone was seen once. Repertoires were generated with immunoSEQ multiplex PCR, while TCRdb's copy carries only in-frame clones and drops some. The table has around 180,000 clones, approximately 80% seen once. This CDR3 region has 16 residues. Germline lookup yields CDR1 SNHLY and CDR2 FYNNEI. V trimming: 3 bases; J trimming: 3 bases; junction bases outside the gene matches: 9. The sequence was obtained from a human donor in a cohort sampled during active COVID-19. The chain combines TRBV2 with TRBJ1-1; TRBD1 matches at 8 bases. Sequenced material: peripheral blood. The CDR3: CASSEDRDRRDTEAFF. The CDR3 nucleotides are TGTGCCAGCAGTGAGGACAGGGATCGGCGGGACACTGAAGCTTTCTTT. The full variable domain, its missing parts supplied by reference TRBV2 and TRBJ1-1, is EPEVTQTPSHQVTQMGQEVILRCVPISNHLYFYWYRQILGQKVEFLVSFYNNEISEKSEIFDDQFSVERPDGSNFTLKIRSTKLEDSAMYFCASSEDRDRRDTEAFFGQGTRLTVV.